A single sample is the source of the 30 T cell receptor beta chains below, sequenced in a study of T cells in Graves' hyperthyroidism and ophthalmopathy. Amplification of TCR beta CDR3 regions was performed using RNA transcripts as template. HTBI primers drove first-round RT-PCR of the TCR CDR3. TCRdb re-called the multiplex PCR reads through MiXCR, storing one row per CDR3 protein. The sample includes roughly 570,000 distinct CDR3 sequences, more than 45% of them seen just once. Sequencing was carried out using peripheral blood or thyroid tissue (not recorded which). The receptors were sampled from an adult woman with Graves' disease, either hyperthyroidism or ophthalmopathy (not recorded which).

The chain has TRBV18 and TRBJ1-4, with D perhaps matching TRBD1 (6 bases). Between the trimmed V and J ends, which lost 5 bases and 5 bases, there was a span of 15 bases. Germline V gives CDR1 KGHSH, CDR2 LQKENI. The length of the CDR3 is 15 residues. CDR3 sequence: CASSATGKVNEKLFF. The CDR3, as DNA: TGTGCCAGCTCAGCCACAGGGAAAGTAAATGAAAAACTGTTTTTT.

This clonotype was counted at least ten times. The J gene is TRBJ2-2, the V gene TRBV15; D gene unclear. The ends were cut back, 0 bases at V and 0 bases at J, with 5 bases in the middle. The CDR3 runs to 15 residues. Per the germline V gene, CDR1 is LNHNV and CDR2 is YYDKDF (reference sequence). The CDR3 sequence is CATSRDLSNTGELFF. CDR3 DNA sequence: TGTGCCACCAGCAGAGACCTCTCGAACACCGGGGAGCTGTTTTTT.

Concerning this clonotype: At one end, the junction sequence differs from germline, possibly due to a read error. This chain connects TRBV15 to TRBJ2-2; 8 bases match TRBD1. There are 14 residues in the CDR3. Germline-derived CDR1 and CDR2 are LNHNV and YYDKDF (reference sequence). This CDR3 reads CAASSDRGTGELFF. The CDR3 DNA reads TGTGCCGCCAGCAGTGACAGGGGCACCGGGGAGCTGTTTTTT.

This clonotype has ten or more counts. The rearrangement joins TRBV20-1 to TRBJ2-7, with 15 nucleotides matching TRBD2. V lost 3 bases, J lost 5 bases, and 5 bases stayed unmatched. The CDR3 spans 15 residues. In germline, CDR1 is DFQATT, CDR2 SNEGSKA (reference sequence). The CDR3 DNA is TGCAGTGCTAGCGGGACTAGCGGGAGGAACGACGAGCAGTACTTC. Protein sequence: CSASGTSGRNDEQYF.

In its sample, this clonotype was seen a few times. CDR3 loop: CASSEDTIYF. The CDR3 nucleotides are TGTGCCAGCAGTGAGGACACCATATATTTT. The J gene is TRBJ1-3, the V gene TRBV2, with D uncertain. The V gene lost 3 bases and the J gene lost 8 bases, with 2 bases spanning the gap. CDR1 is SNHLY and CDR2 is FYNNEI in the germline V gene. The CDR3 runs 10 residues.

The chain links TRBV2 to TRBJ1-5, with TRBD1 matching 7 bases. The V and J ends lost 4 bases and 0 bases, in that order; junction bases with no gene match: 9. This CDR3 has 17 residues. Looked up from germline, CDR1 is SNHLY and CDR2 is FYNNEI. CDR3 nucleotides: TGTGCCAGCAGTGTCGAGGGCGGGGACAGTAGCAATCAGCCCCAGCATTTT. It translates to CASSVEGGDSSNQPQHF.

Many counts were recorded for this clonotype. The rearrangement joins TRBV20-1 to TRBJ1-1, with a tentative D call TRBD1 (6 bases). The V gene's germline CDR1 is DFQATT and CDR2 SNEGSKA (reference sequence). The CDR3 spans 11 residues. The ends were cut back, 3 bases at V and 6 bases at J, with 8 bases in the middle. In DNA form, the CDR3 reads TGCAGTGCTAGTTGGGGGCCTGAAGCTTTCTTT. It translates to CSASWGPEAFF.

The CDR3 sequence is CASSPFRGSGSSYEQYF. CDR3 coding DNA: TGTGCCAGCAGCCCTTTTCGAGGAAGCGGGAGCTCCTACGAGCAGTACTTC. V gene TRBV28 combines with J gene TRBJ2-7; 8 nucleotides align to TRBD2. From germline, CDR1 is MDHEN and CDR2 SYDVKM. This CDR3 region has 17 residues. J gave up 0 bases and V 6 bases, and 13 bases lay outside the gene matches.

This clonotype has a handful of counts. This sequence joins TRBV19 and TRBJ2-7; unclear D gene. The germline CDR1 and CDR2 sequences are LNHDA and SQIVND (reference sequence). V lost 5 bases to trimming and J lost 0 bases, with 8 bases between them. The CDR3 loop spans 13 amino acids. The CDR3 bases are TGTGCCAGTAGTGGGCACCTCTCCTACGAGCAGTACTTC. It yields the protein CASSGHLSYEQYF.

The chain is built from TRBV20-1 and TRBJ2-6; either TRBD1 or TRBD2 may supply D (5 bases each). The CDR3 has 14 amino acids. Trimming took 3 bases from V and 0 from J, leaving 6 bases between them. CDR1 is DFQATT, CDR2 SNEGSKA, per germline (reference sequence). DNA for the CDR3: TGCAGTGCTAGGGGGGTCTCTGGGGCCAACGTCCTGACTTTC. Its translation is CSARGVSGANVLTF.

This chain uses TRBV18 with TRBJ2-5; D is ambiguous. Between the trimmed V and J ends, which lost 3 bases and 4 bases, there was a span of 9 bases. This CDR3 region has 13 residues. Per the germline V gene, CDR1 is KGHSH and CDR2 is LQKENI. This CDR3 is CASSPNERETQYF. The DNA of the CDR3 is TGTGCCAGCTCACCGAACGAGAGAGAGACCCAGTACTTC.

This clonotype came up many times. The chain employs TRBV20-1 and TRBJ2-5; TRBD2 matches at 7 bases. The CDR3 sequence is 13 residues long. Trimming took 6 bases from V and 5 from J; bases not matched to a gene: 9. The germline V gene has CDR1 DFQATT and CDR2 SNEGSKA (reference sequence). The CDR3 here is CSAPTRGGETQYF. The CDR3 nucleotides are TGCAGTGCGCCAACGCGGGGAGGGGAGACCCAGTACTTC.

The J gene is TRBJ1-2, the V gene TRBV15, with D possibly TRBD1 on 5 matching bases. Germline lookup yields CDR1 LNHNV and CDR2 YYDKDF (reference sequence). This CDR3 comprises 14 residues. V was shortened by 1 base and J by 0 bases, with 6 bases between the two germline ends. The CDR3 is CATSRGQPNYGYTF. CDR3 sequence (DNA): TGTGCCACCAGCAGAGGACAGCCTAACTATGGCTACACCTTC. The full variable domain, rest sourced from reference TRBV15 and TRBJ1-2, is DAMVIQNPRYQVTQFGKPVTLSCSQTLNHNVMYWYQQKSSQAPKLLFHYYDKDFNNEADTPDNFQSRRPNTSFCFLDIRSPGLGDTAMYLCATSRGQPNYGYTFGSGTRLTVV.

This clonotype was detected once. A junction boundary mismatches the germline segment, possibly from a read error. This sequence joins TRBV11-2 and TRBJ2-5, with D perhaps TRBD2 (6 bases). CDR1 is SGHAT, CDR2 FQNNGV, per germline. The CDR3 is 9 amino acids. The CDR3 spells CASSFAGHF. The DNA for the CDR3 is TGTGCCAGCAGCTTCGCGGGACACTTC.

This clonotype was detected ten times or more. The chain employs TRBV7-3 and TRBJ1-6; TRBD1 might be the D (5 bases). Germline lookup yields CDR1 SGHTA and CDR2 FQGTGA. This CDR3 has 13 residues. The V end lost 2 bases, the J end lost 8 bases, and 7 bases lay between the germline ends. The chain's CDR3 is CASSLRGDSPLHF. The CDR3 coding sequence is TGTGCCAGCAGCTTACGAGGGGATTCACCCCTCCACTTT.

The rearrangement uses TRBV10-3 and TRBJ2-2; D is possibly TRBD1 (5 bases). V was cut by 10 bases and J by 7 bases, with 13 bases left in between. The CDR3 sequence is 12 residues long. CDR1 ENHRY and CDR2 SYGVKD come from the germline V gene. This chain's CDR3 is CASSYDSGELFF. The CDR3 DNA reads as TGTGCCAGCAGCTACGACAGCGGGGAGCTGTTTTTT.

The chain links TRBV7-8 to TRBJ2-2; no definite D call. V dropped 5 bases and J dropped 8 bases, with 9 bases sitting between them. This CDR3 contains 12 residues. Germline V CDR1 and CDR2: SGHVS, FQNEAQ. In DNA, the CDR3 is TGTGCCAGCAGCGACCGAAGGGGGGAGCTGTTTTTT. Translation gives CASSDRRGELFF. Full variable domain (outside the CDR3, taken from reference TRBV7-8 and TRBJ2-2): GAGVSQSPRYKVAKRGQDVALRCDPISGHVSLFWYQQALGQGPEFLTYFQNEAQLDKSGLPSDRFFAERPEGSVSTLKIQRTQQEDSAVYLCASSDRRGELFFGEGSRLTVL.

The V call is TRBV9, the J call TRBJ1-4, with D perhaps TRBD1 (5 bases). In germline, CDR1 is SGDLS, CDR2 YYNGEE. Trimming stripped 2 bases from V and 0 bases from J, with 20 bases between. The CDR3 length is 19 residues. The CDR3 here is CASSVQGGIEEATNEKLFF. The DNA for the CDR3 is TGTGCCAGCAGCGTTCAGGGCGGGATTGAGGAAGCAACTAATGAAAAACTGTTTTTT.

This clonotype was recorded at least ten times. V is TRBV5-6 and J is TRBJ1-5, with D perhaps matching TRBD1 (5 bases). CDR3 length equals 13 residues. Germline CDR1 reads SGHDT; CDR2 reads YYEEEE. V lost 0 bases and J lost 7, with 8 bases in between. Written as DNA, the CDR3 is TGTGCCAGCAGCTTGGGGGGCGAGCAGCCCCAGCATTTT. It encodes CASSLGGEQPQHF. The complete variable domain, with remaining parts taken from reference TRBV5-6 and TRBJ1-5, reads DAGVTQSPTHLIKTRGQQVTLRCSPKSGHDTVSWYQQALGQGPQFIFQYYEEEERQRGNFPDRFSGHQFPNYSSELNVNALLLGDSALYLCASSLGGEQPQHFGDGTRLSIL.

This chain connects TRBV15 to TRBJ1-1, with D unclear. CDR1 is LNHNV and CDR2 is YYDKDF in the germline V gene (reference sequence). CDR3 length equals 15 residues. Trimming pared 6 bases from V and 1 base from J, leaving 15 bases between. CDR3 nucleotide sequence: TGTGCCACCAGTAGTGAGAGGTTCGGGAACACTGAAGCTTTCTTT. This gives the protein CATSSERFGNTEAFF.

This clonotype appeared many times. CDR3: CASSLSGSGGYTF. CDR3 nucleotides: TGTGCCAGCAGTTTGTCGGGGAGCGGCGGCTACACCTTC. The J gene is TRBJ1-2, the V gene TRBV12-3 or TRBV12-4; D ambiguous. V lost 3 bases, J lost 8 bases, and 13 bases lay in between. This CDR3 is built from 13 residues.

In this sample, this clonotype turned up many times. The gene calls are TRBV6-1 and TRBJ1-1; D is unclear. The CDR3 extends over 13 amino acids. CDR1 and CDR2 (germline): MNHNS, SASEGT. V lost 3 bases to trimming and J lost 0 bases, with 5 bases between them. The CDR3 DNA reads TGTGCCAGCAGTGACAATCTGAACACTGAAGCTTTCTTT. Translating it yields CASSDNLNTEAFF.

This clonotype was observed many times. The chain combines TRBV11-2 with TRBJ2-7; 8 bases match TRBD1. The CDR3 length is 16 residues. Per the germline V gene, CDR1 is SGHAT and CDR2 is FQNNGV. The V gene end was trimmed by 5 bases and the J gene end by 2 bases; junction bases not matched to a gene: 11. CDR3 loop: CASSPIRGRSAYEQYF. The CDR3 nucleotides read TGTGCCAGCAGCCCGATCAGGGGGCGGTCTGCCTACGAGCAGTACTTC.

This clonotype was found once. The chain uses TRBV29-1 and TRBJ2-5; 9 positions match TRBD1. The CDR3 is 15 residues long. Per the germline V gene, CDR1 is SQVTM and CDR2 is ANQGSEA. Germline trimming cut 0 bases from V and 2 bases from J; bases unmatched to any gene: 4. The DNA for the CDR3 is TGCAGCGTTGAAGAACAGGGGGCCGCTCAAGAGACCCAGTACTTC. It is translated as CSVEEQGAAQETQYF.

On this clonotype itself: This may be a read error: a much more frequent sequence differs by one nucleotide. The chain has TRBV11-1 and TRBJ2-7, with D possibly matching TRBD2 (5 bases). This CDR3 comprises 15 residues. V lost 2 bases and J 1 base, leaving 12 bases between the germline ends. The V gene's germline CDR1 is SGHAT and CDR2 FQDESV (reference sequence). DNA of the CDR3: TGTGCCAGCAGCTTAAAGTTGGGAGTTTCCTACGAGCAGTACTTC. Translation gives CASSLKLGVSYEQYF.

For this clonotype: One junction end does not reproduce the germline sequence, and a read error may be involved. This chain uses TRBV7-9 with TRBJ2-7, with D unresolved. This CDR3 spans 14 amino acids. Germline CDR1 reads SEHNR; CDR2 reads FQNEAQ (reference sequence). CDR3 region: CAGSLAGWAGEQYF. CDR3 sequence (DNA): TGTGCCGGCAGCTTGGCCGGGTGGGCTGGCGAGCAGTACTTC.

This clonotype was counted ten times or more. This chain's CDR3 is CASSTGQLEETQYF. The CDR3 DNA sequence: TGTGCCAGCAGCACGGGACAACTGGAAGAGACCCAGTACTTC. V and J are TRBV28 and TRBJ2-5; TRBD1 is a possible D gene (6 bases). This CDR3 has 14 amino acids. The V and J ends lost 6 bases and 3 bases respectively, with 14 bases between them. Germline V CDR1 and CDR2: MDHEN, SYDVKM.

This clonotype was seen at least ten times. The chain is built from TRBV25-1 and TRBJ2-3, with D maybe TRBD1 (5 bases). Germline V gene data show CDR1 as MGHDK and CDR2 as SYGVNS. Trimming removed 2 bases from V and 3 bases from J, with 15 bases in between. The CDR3 has 16 residues. CDR3 in DNA: TGTGCCAGCAGTGAACCTGGCAGGGTTGGGACAGATACGCAGTATTTT. Translation: CASSEPGRVGTDTQYF.

This clonotype was recorded many times. The V call is TRBV19, the J call TRBJ1-1; D is ambiguous. Germline CDR1 and CDR2: LNHDA and SQIVND (reference sequence). Trimming pared 7 bases from V and 3 bases from J, leaving 15 bases between. The CDR3 has 14 residues. In DNA form, the CDR3 reads TGTGCCAGTACCTCCCTGGGTGGGGACACTGAAGCTTTCTTT. Translation gives CASTSLGGDTEAFF.

The J gene is TRBJ1-2, the V gene TRBV29-1; D ambiguous. Germline CDR1 and CDR2: SQVTM and ANQGSEA. The CDR3 runs 10 residues. V lost 3 bases and J lost 6, with 5 bases in between. CDR3 sequence reads: CSVDPDGYTF. As DNA, the CDR3 is TGCAGCGTTGATCCGGATGGCTACACCTTC.